This TCR beta chain was documented in a study of Tregs in tolerant kidney transplant recipients. The CDR3 contains 15 residues. The V gene's germline CDR1 is SGHVS and CDR2 FNYEAQ. Trimming pared 1 base from V and 3 bases from J, leaving 10 bases between. Study-level points and caveats: Activated donor B cell expansion appeared to reveal the most relevant donor-specific TCRbeta repertoire. Biological reproducibility was not directly addressed in this study. Validation in larger populations is needed because few patients were studied.

TCRdb's table, derived via immunoSEQ multiplex PCR, lists solely in-frame clones and lacks some. The data contain 200,000 to 300,000 clones, roughly 80% of them seen just once; the ten biggest clones take up around 0.6%. CD4+CD25+CD127- Tregs, CD4+CD25- non-Tregs, CD4 and CD8 cells were sorted. In its sample, this clone was seen a few times. What it recognizes is unknown. The rearrangement uses TRBV7-6 and TRBJ1-5; D is ambiguous. This sequence originates from a human donor in good health. Sequencing used CD4+ T cells from blood. The CDR3 DNA sequence: TGTGCCAGCAGCTTAGGGGGAACCACCAATCAGCCCCAGCATTTT. This sequence encodes CASSLGGTTNQPQHF. The whole variable domain, filled in from reference TRBV7-6 and TRBJ1-5, reads GAGVSQSPRYKVTKRGQDVALRCDPISGHVSLYWYRQALGQGPEFLTYFNYEAQQDKSGLPNDRFSAERPEGSISTLTIQRTEQRDSAMYRCASSLGGTTNQPQHFGDGTRLSIL.